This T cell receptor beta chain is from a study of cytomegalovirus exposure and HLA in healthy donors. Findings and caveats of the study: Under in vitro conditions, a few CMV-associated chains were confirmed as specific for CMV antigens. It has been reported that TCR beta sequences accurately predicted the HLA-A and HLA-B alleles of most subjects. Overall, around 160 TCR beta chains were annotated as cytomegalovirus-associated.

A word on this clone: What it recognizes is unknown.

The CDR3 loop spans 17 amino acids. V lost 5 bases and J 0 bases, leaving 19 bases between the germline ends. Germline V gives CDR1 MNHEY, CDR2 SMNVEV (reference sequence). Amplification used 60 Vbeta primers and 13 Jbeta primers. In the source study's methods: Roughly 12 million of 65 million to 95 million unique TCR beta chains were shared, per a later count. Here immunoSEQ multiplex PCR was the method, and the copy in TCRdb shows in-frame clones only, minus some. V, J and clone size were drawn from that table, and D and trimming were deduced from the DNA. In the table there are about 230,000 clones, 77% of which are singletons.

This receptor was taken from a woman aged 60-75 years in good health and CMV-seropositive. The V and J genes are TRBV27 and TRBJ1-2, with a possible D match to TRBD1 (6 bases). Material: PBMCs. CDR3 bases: TGTGCCAGCAGTGTGAACATCGGGACAAGAGCTAACTATGGCTACACCTTC. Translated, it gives CASSVNIGTRANYGYTF.